The 21 T cell receptor beta chains below all came from one sample that was sequenced in a study of Graves' ophthalmopathy and Graves' hyperthyroidism (dated by TCRdb to 2016 to 2019). Sequencing took place on an Illumina HiSeq 2000. For repertoire sequencing, the TCR beta CDR3 regions were amplified from RNA transcripts. The first round of RT-PCR was done with HTBI primers and the Qiagen OneStep RT-PCR kit, and was followed by a second round of multiplex PCR, then size selection and purification. The public reads were reanalyzed by TCRdb: fastp trimming at Q25, MiXCR alignment, in-frame beta chains only. Every distinct CDR3 protein forms one entry, paired with its most common genes and DNA. The sample includes approximately 700,000 distinct CDR3 sequences, with 40% observed a single time. Approximately 43% of the sample is in the top ten clones. The specimen sequenced was peripheral blood. These receptors all stem from an adult man with Graves' ophthalmopathy.

A note on this clonotype: This may be a read error, as it is one base from a much larger clone. The chain recombines TRBV6-4 with TRBJ2-5; no clear D. Trimming removed 7 bases from V and 2 bases from J, with 11 bases in between. Germline CDR1 is MRHNA and CDR2 is SNTAGT. There are 13 residues in the CDR3. CDR3 DNA: TGTGCCAGCACTGATCTCGAACAAGAGACCCAGTACTTC. Protein product: CASTDLEQETQYF.

This clonotype was seen repeatedly, ten times or more. The V call is TRBV19, the J call TRBJ1-1; D unclear. Germline CDR1 LNHDA, CDR2 SQIVND (reference sequence). V lost 5 bases, J lost 5 bases, and 15 bases lay in between. This CDR3 has 14 amino acids. The CDR3 sequence is CASSLEHGWTEAFF. In DNA, the CDR3 is TGTGCCAGTAGTTTGGAACACGGATGGACTGAAGCTTTCTTT.

This clonotype appeared many times. The rearrangement uses TRBV24-1 and TRBJ1-2; 7 bases map to TRBD1. Germline CDR1 is KGHDR and CDR2 is SFDVKD. CDR3 length equals 13 residues. Trimming took 4 bases from V and 6 from J; bases not matched to a gene: 4. CDR3 amino acids: CATSDDRDHGYTF. CDR3 in DNA: TGTGCCACCAGTGACGACAGGGACCATGGCTACACCTTC.

About this clonotype itself: A clone one base away is much larger, so this may be a read error. The chain has TRBV25-1 and TRBJ2-5; TRBD2 matches 10 bases. V shed 6 bases, J shed 6 bases, and the junction held 16 bases outside the gene matches. Germline loops: CDR1 MGHDK, CDR2 SYGVNS. There are 17 residues in the CDR3. The DNA of the CDR3 is TGTGCCAGCAGCTTGGGGTACCCGGGACTAGCGTCACAGACCCAGTACTTC. The encoded protein is CASSLGYPGLASQTQYF.

This clonotype was picked up many times. The CDR3 sequence: CSVGDGVGELFF. CDR3 in DNA: TGCAGCGTGGGGGATGGGGTCGGGGAGCTGTTTTTT. The rearrangement links TRBV29-1 to TRBJ2-2, with D possibly being TRBD1 or TRBD2 (5 bases each). The CDR3 has 12 residues. Trimming removed 6 bases from V and 7 bases from J, with 12 bases in between. CDR1 and CDR2 from the germline V gene are SQVTM and ANQGSEA.

The chain links TRBV7-9 to TRBJ2-5, with D perhaps matching TRBD1 (6 bases). CDR1 and CDR2 from the germline V gene are SEHNR and FQNEAQ (reference sequence). CDR3 length: 15 residues. V lost 5 bases to trimming and J lost 1 base, with 14 bases between them. In nucleotides, the CDR3 is TGTGCCAGCAGCCCCTTTGGGGGCGGCCAAGAGACCCAGTACTTC. The encoded protein is CASSPFGGGQETQYF. Full variable domain (outside the CDR3, taken from reference TRBV7-9 and TRBJ2-5): DTGVSQNPRHKITKRGQNVTFRCDPISEHNRLYWYRQTLGQGPEFLTYFQNEAQLEKSRLLSDRFSAERPKGSFSTLEIQRTEQGDSAMYLCASSPFGGGQETQYFGPGTRLLVL.

In its sample, this clonotype was seen many times. The chain links TRBV29-1 to TRBJ1-2; 10 bases match TRBD1. Germline CDR1 and CDR2: SQVTM and ANQGSEA. The CDR3 runs to 11 residues. V shed 8 bases and J 7 bases; nucleotides not matched to a gene: 4. CDR3 DNA sequence: TGCAGCACCGGACAGGGGGTTGGCTACACCTTC. Its translation is CSTGQGVGYTF.

There are a few counts of this clonotype. This sequence joins TRBV19 and TRBJ1-4; the D is unclear. V lost 7 bases and J lost 8, with 20 bases in between. From germline, CDR1 is LNHDA and CDR2 SQIVND (reference sequence). CDR3 length: 15 residues. The CDR3 coding sequence is TGTGCCAGTAACCAGGCGGGCCTCGAACGGGAAAAACTGTTTTTT. Protein sequence: CASNQAGLEREKLFF.

This clonotype was seen repeatedly, ten times or more. J is TRBJ2-7 and V is TRBV12-3 or TRBV12-4, with D unclear. This CDR3 is built from 12 residues. Trimming removed 3 bases at V and 4 bases at J, with 7 bases between. The CDR3 sequence: CASSFNPYEQYF. As DNA, the CDR3 is TGTGCCAGCAGTTTCAACCCATACGAGCAGTACTTC.

This clonotype was observed a handful of times. The chain links TRBV25-1 to TRBJ1-6; D is undetermined. Per the germline V gene, CDR1 is MGHDK and CDR2 is SYGVNS. V shed 4 bases and J shed 14 bases, with 12 bases lying between them. The CDR3 is made up of 12 amino acids. The CDR3 loop is CASSGFGLTLHF. CDR3 nucleotides: TGTGCCAGCAGTGGGTTCGGGTTGACCCTCCACTTT.

The table lists this clonotype with many counts. The CDR3 here is CASSEGFYGYTF. CDR3 in DNA: TGTGCCAGCAGTGAAGGGTTTTATGGCTACACCTTC. The rearrangement joins TRBV2 to TRBJ1-2; D unresolved. The germline V gene encodes CDR1 SNHLY and CDR2 FYNNEI. CDR3 length equals 12 residues. The V end was cut by 1 base, the J end by 5 bases, with 5 bases between. Full variable domain (rest looked up from reference TRBV2 and TRBJ1-2): EPEVTQTPSHQVTQMGQEVILRCVPISNHLYFYWYRQILGQKVEFLVSFYNNEISEKSEIFDDQFSVERPDGSNFTLKIRSTKLEDSAMYFCASSEGFYGYTFGSGTRLTVV.

The chain has TRBV7-9 and TRBJ1-1; the D gene is possibly TRBD1 (6 bases). The CDR3 runs to 14 residues. Germline CDR1 SEHNR, CDR2 FQNEAQ (reference sequence). The germline V and J ends were trimmed by 6 bases and 2 bases, with 13 bases remaining between them. CDR3 in amino acids: CASRPRQVNTEAFF. The CDR3 region has the DNA TGTGCCAGCAGACCTCGACAGGTAAACACTGAAGCTTTCTTT.

Only a few counts were recorded for this clonotype. This chain links TRBV28 with TRBJ2-7; 9 bases fit TRBD1. Losses at the gene ends were 1 base for V and 5 bases for J; bases not matched to a gene: 6. The CDR3 has 15 residues. Germline CDR1 is MDHEN and CDR2 is SYDVKM. CDR3 loop: CASSLLTGGPNEQYF. For the CDR3, the DNA is TGTGCCAGCAGTTTATTGACAGGGGGGCCGAACGAGCAGTACTTC.

This clonotype has more than one count but fewer than ten. This chain joins TRBV9 and TRBJ2-5; D remains ambiguous. This CDR3 has 9 residues. V lost 5 bases and J 7 bases, leaving 3 bases between the germline ends. Germline V gene lookup returns CDR1 SGDLS and CDR2 YYNGEE. CDR3 protein: CASSGTQYF. CDR3 bases: TGTGCCAGCAGTGGGACCCAGTACTTC. Using reference TRBV9 and TRBJ2-5 for the parts outside the CDR3, the full variable domain is DSGVTQTPKHLITATGQRVTLRCSPRSGDLSVYWYQQSLDQGLQFLIQYYNGEERAKGNILERFSAQQFPDLHSELNLSSLELGDSALYFCASSGTQYFGPGTRLLVL.

This clonotype was counted ten times or more. The chain couples TRBV7-9 to TRBJ1-4; 7 bases are a match to TRBD1. Germline V CDR1 and CDR2: SEHNR, FQNEAQ (reference sequence). This CDR3 region has 14 residues. The V segment lost 4 bases and the J segment 4 bases; nucleotides outside the gene matches: 3. In DNA, the CDR3 is TGTGCCAGCAGCTCGGACAGGATTAATGAAAAACTGTTTTTT. It translates to CASSSDRINEKLFF.

The CDR3 protein is CASSLAGGTGTQYF. The CDR3 DNA reads TGTGCCAGCAGCTTAGCGGGTGGGACAGGGACCCAGTACTTC. The chain is built from TRBV7-8 and TRBJ2-5; TRBD1 matches at 8 bases. In germline, CDR1 is SGHVS, CDR2 FQNEAQ. V shed 0 bases, J shed 7 bases, and the junction held 4 bases outside the gene matches. This CDR3 spans 14 amino acids.

This clonotype was recorded many times. The chain links TRBV7-8 to TRBJ1-3; tentative D call: TRBD1 (5 bases). Trimming cost V 5 bases and J 0 bases, with 14 bases left between them. Germline values: CDR1 SGHVS, CDR2 FQNEAQ. The CDR3 contains 16 residues. The CDR3 sequence is CASSESPRVSGNTIYF. The CDR3 coding sequence is TGTGCCAGCAGCGAATCCCCCAGGGTCTCTGGAAACACCATATATTTT.

This clonotype was seen many times. The chain is built from TRBV7-2 and TRBJ2-7; D gene uncertain. V was clipped by 5 bases and J by 0 bases, with 2 bases between them. The germline V gene encodes CDR1 SGHTA and CDR2 FQGNSA. The CDR3 is 11 amino acids. CDR3 in DNA: TGTGCCAGCAGCATCTCCTACGAGCAGTACTTC. Translation gives CASSISYEQYF. The variable domain in full, completed from reference TRBV7-2 and TRBJ2-7, reads GAGVSQSPSNKVTEKGKDVELRCDPISGHTALYWYRQSLGQGLEFLIYFQGNSAPDKSGLPSDRFSAERTGGSVSTLTIQRTQQEDSAVYLCASSISYEQYFGPGTRLTVT.

This clonotype appeared once. One end of the junction does not line up with germline, which may come from a read error. The V gene is TRBV5-1, the J gene TRBJ1-4; possibly TRBD1 for D (5 bases). The CDR3 has 15 amino acids. Germline values: CDR1 SGHRS, CDR2 YFSETQ. This CDR3 reads CASSGGAVTSEKLFF. The CDR3 region has the DNA TGCGCCAGCAGCGGGGGTGCCGTAACTAGTGAAAAACTGTTTTTT.

With respect to this clonotype: A junction end diverges from the germline sequence, so it may reflect a read error. The chain joins TRBV10-2 to TRBJ1-5; a weak D match, TRBD1 (6 bases). From germline, CDR1 is WSHSY and CDR2 SAAADI. The CDR3 extends over 13 amino acids. CDR3 protein: CASSPVRDIPQHF. CDR3 nucleotides: TGTGCCAGCTCACCCGTTAGGGACATCCCCCAGCATTTT.

This clonotype was detected only a few times. This rearrangement joins TRBV7-2 to TRBJ2-5; D is unclear. Trimming pared 5 bases from V and 1 base from J, leaving 8 bases between. CDR1 is SGHTA, CDR2 FQGNSA, per germline. CDR3 size: 13 residues. The CDR3 bases are TGTGCCAGCAGCGCGTGGGCCCAAGAGACCCAGTACTTC. Translating gives CASSAWAQETQYF.